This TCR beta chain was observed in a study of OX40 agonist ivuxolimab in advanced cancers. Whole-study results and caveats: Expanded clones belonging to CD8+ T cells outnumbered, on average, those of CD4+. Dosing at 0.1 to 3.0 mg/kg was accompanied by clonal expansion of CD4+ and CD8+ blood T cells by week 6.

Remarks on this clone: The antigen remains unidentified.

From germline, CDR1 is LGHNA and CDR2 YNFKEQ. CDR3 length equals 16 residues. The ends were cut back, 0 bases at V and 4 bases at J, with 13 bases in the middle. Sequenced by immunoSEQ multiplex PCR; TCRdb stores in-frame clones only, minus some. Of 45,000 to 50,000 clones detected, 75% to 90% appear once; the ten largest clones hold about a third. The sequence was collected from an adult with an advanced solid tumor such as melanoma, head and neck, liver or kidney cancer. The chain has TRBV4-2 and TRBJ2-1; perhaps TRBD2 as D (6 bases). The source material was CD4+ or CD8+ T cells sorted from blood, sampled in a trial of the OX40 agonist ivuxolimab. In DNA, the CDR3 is TGTGCCAGCAGCCAAGAGTCGGGGACTCGATACAATGAGCAGTTCTTC. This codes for CASSQESGTRYNEQFF.